One sample yielded the 17 T cell receptor beta chains listed below, sequenced in a study of metastatic and nonmetastatic thyroid tumors. TCRdb ran MiXCR on the PCR reads. The table includes tens of thousands of clones, around 20% detected once. No patient received treatment before thyroid surgery. The specimen sequenced was blood. The receptor source for this set is a female donor with papillary thyroid cancer or a benign thyroid nodule (not recorded which). Some clones in this sample may be carry-over from other donors' samples.

The table lists this clone with many counts. The J gene is TRBJ2-1, the V gene TRBV7-9; 7 nucleotides match TRBD2. Germline lookup yields CDR1 SEHNR and CDR2 FQNEAQ (reference sequence). The CDR3 totals 15 residues. Unmatched junction bases numbered 6, after V lost 5 bases and J lost 2 bases. The CDR3 region has the DNA TGTGCCAGCAGCCTAGGGAGGGAGCCCTACAATGAGCAGTTCTTC. This sequence encodes CASSLGREPYNEQFF.

This clone was detected ten times or more. V and J are TRBV11-1 and TRBJ2-2; TRBD2 matches 8 bases. Trimming removed 2 bases from V and 5 bases from J; junction bases left unmatched: 7. The CDR3 consists of 16 residues. In germline, CDR1 is SGHAT, CDR2 FQDESV (reference sequence). CDR3 sequence: CASSLIAGSRTGELFF. The CDR3 DNA sequence: TGTGCCAGCAGCTTAATAGCGGGATCGCGGACCGGGGAGCTGTTTTTT.

This clone appeared a single time. The rearrangement links TRBV20-1 to TRBJ2-3; a weak D match, TRBD1 (5 bases). In germline, CDR1 is DFQATT, CDR2 SNEGSKA (reference sequence). The CDR3 sequence is 16 residues long. CDR3 DNA: TGCAGCCCTAGGGTTAGGGCAGGGCCTTCTAGAGATACGCAGTATTTT. Translating gives CSPRVRAGPSRDTQYF.

This clone has a count of ten or more. This chain connects TRBV19 to TRBJ2-3; a possible D gene is TRBD2 (6 bases). This CDR3 spans 16 amino acids. The V end lost 8 bases, the J end lost 0 bases, and 18 bases lay between the germline ends. Germline lookup yields CDR1 LNHDA and CDR2 SQIVND (reference sequence). CDR3 coding DNA: TGTGCCAGTCGCCCGTTTCCGGGACTCAGCACAGATACGCAGTATTTT. Its protein is CASRPFPGLSTDTQYF.

This rearrangement joins TRBV11-2 to TRBJ1-1, with 9 bases fitting TRBD1. This CDR3 region has 16 residues. V dropped 4 bases and J dropped 0; count of bases not matched to a gene: 6. Germline V gives CDR1 SGHAT, CDR2 FQNNGV. This CDR3 reads CASSSPRDRVNTEAFF. The CDR3 nucleotides are TGTGCCAGCAGCTCCCCCCGGGACAGGGTGAACACTGAAGCTTTCTTT.

This clone was detected only a few times. A much larger clonotype is one base distant, so this may be a read error. The rearrangement uses TRBV10-3 and TRBJ1-5; D gene uncertain. Germline CDR1 ENHRY, CDR2 SYGVKD. V was cut by 6 bases and J by 4 bases, with 10 bases left in between. This CDR3 comprises 13 residues. The CDR3 DNA reads as TGTGCCATCAGATATACGTCGAATCAGCCCCAGCATTTT. Translating gives CAIRYTSNQPQHF.

This clone occurred many times. This rearrangement joins TRBV3-1 to TRBJ1-1, with TRBD1 matching 9 bases. V trimming: 2 bases; J trimming: 6 bases; junction bases outside the gene matches: 4. The CDR3 sequence is 14 residues long. The germline CDR1 and CDR2 sequences are LGHDT and YNNKEL (reference sequence). In DNA, the CDR3 is TGTGCCAGCAGCCAATCGGGACAGGGCGCTGAAGCTTTCTTT. Amino acids: CASSQSGQGAEAFF. Drawing the rest from reference TRBV3-1 and TRBJ1-1, the complete variable domain is DTAVSQTPKYLVTQMGNDKSIKCEQNLGHDTMYWYKQDSKKFLKIMFSYNNKELIINETVPNRFSPKSPDKAHLNLHINSLELGDSAVYFCASSQSGQGAEAFFGQGTRLTVV.

In this sample, this clone turned up a few times. The chain employs TRBV19 and TRBJ2-7; 10 bases are a match to TRBD2. This CDR3 is built from 14 residues. Germline lookup yields CDR1 LNHDA and CDR2 SQIVND (reference sequence). The V segment lost 6 bases and the J segment 5 bases; nucleotides outside the gene matches: 7. For the CDR3, the DNA is TGTGCCAGTAGAGGTACTAGCGGGGTCAACGAGCAGTACTTC. This encodes CASRGTSGVNEQYF.

The sample holds a few counts of this clone. The chain combines TRBV11-1 with TRBJ1-1, with D possibly matching TRBD1 (6 bases). This CDR3 spans 18 amino acids. Germline assignment: CDR1 SGHAT and CDR2 FQDESV (reference sequence). V was trimmed by 4 bases and J by 1 base, leaving 22 bases between them. The CDR3 DNA follows: TGTGCCAGCAGCTCCCGTTGGGGGCGTCTAGATCCGAACACTGAAGCTTTCTTT. Its translation is CASSSRWGRLDPNTEAFF.

Sample share makes this clone medium-sized (0.01 to 0.1%). The chain employs TRBV6-1 and TRBJ1-1, with 7 bases that match TRBD1. CDR1 and CDR2 from the germline V gene are MNHNS and SASEGT. After removal of 5 bases from V and 3 bases from J, the junction contained 9 bases not matched to a gene. This CDR3 has 15 residues. CDR3 sequence (DNA): TGTGCCAGCAGTAACCGACAGGGTTGGGACACTGAAGCTTTCTTT. This translates into CASSNRQGWDTEAFF.

This clone was counted between two and nine times. The chain combines TRBV30 with TRBJ1-1; D gene uncertain. In germline, CDR1 is GTSNPN, CDR2 SVGIG (reference sequence). CDR3 length equals 13 residues. Trimming shortened V by 7 bases and J by 5 bases, and 17 bases separated the two germline ends. The CDR3 DNA reads as TGTGCCTCGAGGGATAAGGGTTGGACTGAAGCTTTCTTT. Its protein product is CASRDKGWTEAFF.

J is TRBJ1-2 and V is TRBV6-1; possible D gene TRBD1, 5 bases. The CDR3 length is 15 residues. V lost 2 bases, J lost 5 bases, and 15 bases lay in between. The germline gives CDR1 MNHNS, CDR2 SASEGT. Here the CDR3 DNA reads TGTGCCAGCAGTGAACCGGGGCAGGCACTTTATGGCTACACCTTC. Protein product: CASSEPGQALYGYTF.

The chain links TRBV6-1 to TRBJ1-2, with D tentatively TRBD1 (5 bases). This CDR3 has 15 amino acids. With 6 bases removed from V and 2 bases from J, the gap between germline ends came to 16 bases. The germline gives CDR1 MNHNS, CDR2 SASEGT. The CDR3 DNA is TGTGCCAGCAGCCCCTCGGGGGGGTCCAACTATGGCTACACCTTC. This translates into CASSPSGGSNYGYTF.

In regard to this clone: The final CDR3 position lacks the conserved phenylalanine or tryptophan, pointing to a likely read error. The V and J genes are TRBV6-5 and TRBJ2-1; no definite D call. V gave up 10 bases and J gave up 7 bases, with 26 bases separating them. The germline gives CDR1 MNHEY, CDR2 SVGAGI. CDR3 length: 16 amino acids. Written as DNA, the CDR3 is TGTGCCATCAGGTTATACGCCTCGGTCGTAAATAATGAGCAGTTCTCC. Its protein is CAIRLYASVVNNEQFS.

This clone was recorded at least ten times. The chain links TRBV20-1 to TRBJ2-7; TRBD2 agrees at 7 bases. After removal of 6 bases from V and 2 bases from J, the junction contained 10 bases not matched to a gene. This CDR3 comprises 14 residues. Germline V CDR1 and CDR2: DFQATT, SNEGSKA (reference sequence). The CDR3 DNA follows: TGCAGTGCGCTGAGACCGGGACTACCCTACGAGCAGTACTTC. This codes for CSALRPGLPYEQYF.

The sample holds a few counts of this clone. A junction end diverges from the germline sequence, so it may reflect a read error. This chain uses TRBV10-1 with TRBJ2-7, with D unclear. Germline V gene data show CDR1 as WNHNN and CDR2 as SYGVQD (reference sequence). The CDR3 is 13 residues long. The CDR3 reads CTSSFDSSYEQYF. CDR3 bases: TGCACCAGCAGCTTTGATAGCTCCTACGAGCAGTACTTC.

Details on this clone: At one boundary the junction diverges from the germline segment, which might be a read error. The chain carries TRBV24-1 and TRBJ2-6; perhaps TRBD1 as D (5 bases). This CDR3 has 13 residues. Germline lookup yields CDR1 KGHDR and CDR2 SFDVKD. The DNA of the CDR3 is TGTGCCACCAGTGATTTGGGGGCCAACTTCCTGACTTTC. Amino acids: CATSDLGANFLTF.